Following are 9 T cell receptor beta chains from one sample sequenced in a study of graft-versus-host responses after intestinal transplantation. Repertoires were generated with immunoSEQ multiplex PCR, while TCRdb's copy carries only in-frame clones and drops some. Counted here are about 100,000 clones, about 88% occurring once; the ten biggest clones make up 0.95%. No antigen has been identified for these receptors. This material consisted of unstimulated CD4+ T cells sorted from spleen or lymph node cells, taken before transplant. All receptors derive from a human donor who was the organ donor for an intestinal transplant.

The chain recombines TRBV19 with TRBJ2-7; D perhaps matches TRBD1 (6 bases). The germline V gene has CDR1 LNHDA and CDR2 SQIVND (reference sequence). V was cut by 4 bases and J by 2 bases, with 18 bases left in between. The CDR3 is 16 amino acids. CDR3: CASSKGSGQTAYEQYF. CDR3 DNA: TGTGCCAGTAGTAAGGGGTCGGGACAAACAGCCTACGAGCAGTACTTC.

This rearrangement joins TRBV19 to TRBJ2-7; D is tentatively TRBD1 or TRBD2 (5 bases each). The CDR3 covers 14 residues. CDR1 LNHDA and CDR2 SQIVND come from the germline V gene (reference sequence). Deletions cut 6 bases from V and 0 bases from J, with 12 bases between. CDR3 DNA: TGTGCCAGTAGCCCACCGGGACCCTCCTACGAGCAGTACTTC. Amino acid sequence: CASSPPGPSYEQYF.

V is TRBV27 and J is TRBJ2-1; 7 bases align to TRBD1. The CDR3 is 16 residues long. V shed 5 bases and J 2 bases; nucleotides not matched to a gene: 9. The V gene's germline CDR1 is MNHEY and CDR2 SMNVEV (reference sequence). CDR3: CASSPRGTNTYNEQFF. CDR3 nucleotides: TGTGCCAGCAGTCCCAGGGGGACCAACACCTACAATGAGCAGTTCTTC.

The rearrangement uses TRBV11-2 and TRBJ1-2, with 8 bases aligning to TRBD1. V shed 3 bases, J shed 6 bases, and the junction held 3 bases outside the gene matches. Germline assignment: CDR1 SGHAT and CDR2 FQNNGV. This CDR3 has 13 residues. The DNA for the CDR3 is TGTGCCAGCAGCTTCGACAGGGGTCATGGCTACACCTTC. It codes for CASSFDRGHGYTF.

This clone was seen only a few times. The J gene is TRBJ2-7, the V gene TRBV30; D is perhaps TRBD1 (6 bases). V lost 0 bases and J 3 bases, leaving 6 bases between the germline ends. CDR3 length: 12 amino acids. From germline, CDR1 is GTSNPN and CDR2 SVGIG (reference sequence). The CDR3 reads CAWSVQGYEQYF. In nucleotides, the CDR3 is TGTGCCTGGAGTGTACAGGGCTACGAGCAGTACTTC.

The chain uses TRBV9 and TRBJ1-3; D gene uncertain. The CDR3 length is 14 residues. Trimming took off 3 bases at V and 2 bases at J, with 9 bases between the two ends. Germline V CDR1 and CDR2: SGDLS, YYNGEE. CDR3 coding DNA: TGTGCCAGCAGCGCCCAGGATACTGGAAACACCATATATTTT. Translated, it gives CASSAQDTGNTIYF. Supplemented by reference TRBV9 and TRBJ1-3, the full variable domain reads DSGVTQTPKHLITATGQRVTLRCSPRSGDLSVYWYQQSLDQGLQFLIQYYNGEERAKGNILERFSAQQFPDLHSELNLSSLELGDSALYFCASSAQDTGNTIYFGEGSWLTVV.

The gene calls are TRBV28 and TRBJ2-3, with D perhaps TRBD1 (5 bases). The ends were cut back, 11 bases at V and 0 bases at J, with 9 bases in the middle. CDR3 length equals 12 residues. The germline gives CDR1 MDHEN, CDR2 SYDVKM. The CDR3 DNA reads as TGTGCCGGGGCAGGGAGCACAGATACGCAGTATTTT. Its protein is CAGAGSTDTQYF.

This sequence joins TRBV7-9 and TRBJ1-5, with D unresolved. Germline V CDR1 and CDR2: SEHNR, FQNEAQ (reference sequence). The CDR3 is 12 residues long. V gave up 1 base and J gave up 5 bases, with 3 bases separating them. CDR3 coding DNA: TGTGCCAGCAGCTTAGTTGATCAGCCCCAGCATTTT. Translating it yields CASSLVDQPQHF.

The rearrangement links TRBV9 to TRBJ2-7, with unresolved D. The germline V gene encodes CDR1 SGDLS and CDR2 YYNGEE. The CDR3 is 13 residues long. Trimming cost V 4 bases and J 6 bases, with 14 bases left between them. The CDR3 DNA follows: TGTGCCAGCAGCCCCCGCGACACCGTCGAGCAGTACTTC. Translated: CASSPRDTVEQYF. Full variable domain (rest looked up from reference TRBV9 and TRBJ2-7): DSGVTQTPKHLITATGQRVTLRCSPRSGDLSVYWYQQSLDQGLQFLIQYYNGEERAKGNILERFSAQQFPDLHSELNLSSLELGDSALYFCASSPRDTVEQYFGPGTRLTVT.